Listed below are T cell receptor beta chains from one sample, sequenced in a study of blood T cells in healthy people across ages. TCRdb reprocessed the 5' RACE reads via MiXCR and lists one record per CDR3 protein. The table lists about 570,000 distinct CDR3 sequences, about 26% of them singletons. Sequenced sample: blood. The receptors come from a woman between 65 and 79 years old in good health. The CDR3 runs from the conserved cysteine through the conserved F or W. Each record gives: V gene, clone size, D gene, J gene, CDR3 protein, CDR3 DNA. D genes are given only for firm matches. The size field is filled for only some rows; it gives once, few, many or a size class.

TRBV10-3	.	TRBD1	TRBJ1-2	CAISDTGGGAFF	TGTGCCATCAGTGATACAGGGGGAGGCGCGTTCTTC
TRBV7-2	.	.	TRBJ1-2	CATRQNGYTF	TGTGCCACCCGTCAGAATGGCTACACCTTC
TRBV20-1	few	.	TRBJ1-1	CSAPHTGSSTEAFF	TGCAGTGCCCCCCACACAGGGAGCAGCACTGAAGCTTTCTTT
TRBV24-1	few	TRBD2	TRBJ2-5	CATSDPGLAGGPGTQYF	TGTGCCACCAGTGATCCCGGACTAGCGGGGGGGCCAGGGACCCAGTACTTC
TRBV5-1	few	.	TRBJ1-1	CASSLSALNTEAFF	TGCGCCAGCAGCTTGTCGGCGTTGAACACTGAAGCTTTCTTT
TRBV5-1	few	TRBD1	TRBJ2-1	CASSLADREVNEQFF	TGCGCCAGCAGCTTGGCCGACAGGGAAGTCAATGAGCAGTTCTTC
TRBV6-1	.	.	TRBJ2-5	CASMSRGGETQYF	TGTGCCAGCATGAGCCGGGGTGGAGAGACCCAGTACTTC
TRBV10-3	few	TRBD1	TRBJ1-4	CASKGGGGTTNEKLFF	TGTGCCTCCAAGGGAGGAGGGGGCACAACTAATGAAAAACTGTTTTTT
TRBV9	.	TRBD2	TRBJ2-5	CASSVGTSGGPQRPETQYF	TGTGCCAGCAGCGTCGGCACTAGCGGGGGGCCTCAACGTCCAGAGACCCAGTACTTC
TRBV24-1	.	.	TRBJ2-1	CATSDHSSWRRYEQFF	TGTGCCACCAGTGATCATAGTAGTTGGCGGAGGTATGAGCAGTTCTTC
TRBV20-1	few	TRBD1	TRBJ2-7	CSARDGQALSEQYF	TGCAGTGCTAGGGATGGACAGGCCCTTTCCGAGCAGTACTTC
TRBV12-3/TRBV12-4	few	.	TRBJ2-7	CASTSGGFLYDEQYF	TGTGCCAGCACCTCCGGGGGCTTTCTTTATGACGAGCAGTACTTC
TRBV7-2	.	.	TRBJ2-4	CASSQTLAKNIQYF	TGTGCCAGCAGCCAGACCCTGGCCAAAAACATTCAGTACTTC
TRBV7-2	.	TRBD1	TRBJ1-4	CASSPRTGEHEKLFF	TGTGCCAGCAGCCCCCGGACAGGGGAGCATGAAAAACTGTTTTTT
TRBV15	few	.	TRBJ2-4	CATSRASEDRKQYF	TGTGCCACCAGCAGGGCGTCCGAAGACAGAAAACAGTACTTC
TRBV12-3/TRBV12-4	few	TRBD1	TRBJ1-3	CASSPHRPGQGNTIYF	TGTGCCAGCAGTCCCCACCGACCGGGACAGGGAAACACCATATATTTT
TRBV3-1	.	TRBD2	TRBJ2-3	CASSRGTSGGTQYF	TGTGCCAGCAGCAGAGGGACTAGCGGAGGTACGCAGTATTTT
TRBV19	.	.	TRBJ2-6	CASSMVREPNVLTF	TGTGCCAGTAGTATGGTCCGGGAGCCCAACGTCCTGACTTTC
TRBV18	many	.	TRBJ2-2	CASSPRTGELFF	TGTGCCAGCTCACCACGGACCGGGGAGCTGTTTTTT
TRBV6-2/TRBV6-3	few	.	TRBJ2-1	CASSYGGMEQFF	TGTGCCAGCAGTTACGGGGGCATGGAGCAGTTCTTC
TRBV10-3	.	TRBD2	TRBJ2-5	CAISDPIAGVETQYF	TGTGCCATCAGTGACCCCATAGCGGGGGTGGAGACCCAGTACTTC
TRBV10-3	.	.	TRBJ2-3	CAISEDRRTDTQYF	TGTGCCATCAGTGAAGACAGACGCACAGATACGCAGTATTTT
TRBV7-9	few	.	TRBJ2-2	CASNPLQNTGELFF	TGTGCCAGCAACCCCCTACAGAACACCGGGGAGCTGTTTTTT
TRBV5-5	.	TRBD2	TRBJ2-3	CASSSPGTSGHTDTQYF	TGTGCCAGCAGCTCACCCGGGACTAGCGGACACACAGATACGCAGTATTTT
TRBV30	.	TRBD1	TRBJ1-1	CAWGRQGSPNTEAFF	TGTGCCTGGGGGCGACAGGGATCACCGAACACTGAAGCTTTCTTT
TRBV7-9	few	.	TRBJ2-7	CASSVITSEQYF	TGTGCCAGCAGCGTAATAACTAGCGAGCAGTACTTC
TRBV4-2	few	.	TRBJ1-2	CASSQAGAYGYTF	TGTGCCAGCAGCCAAGCAGGGGCCTATGGCTACACCTTC
TRBV4-3	.	.	TRBJ1-1	CASSQDTRTEAFF	TGCGCCAGCAGCCAAGATACTAGGACTGAAGCTTTCTTT